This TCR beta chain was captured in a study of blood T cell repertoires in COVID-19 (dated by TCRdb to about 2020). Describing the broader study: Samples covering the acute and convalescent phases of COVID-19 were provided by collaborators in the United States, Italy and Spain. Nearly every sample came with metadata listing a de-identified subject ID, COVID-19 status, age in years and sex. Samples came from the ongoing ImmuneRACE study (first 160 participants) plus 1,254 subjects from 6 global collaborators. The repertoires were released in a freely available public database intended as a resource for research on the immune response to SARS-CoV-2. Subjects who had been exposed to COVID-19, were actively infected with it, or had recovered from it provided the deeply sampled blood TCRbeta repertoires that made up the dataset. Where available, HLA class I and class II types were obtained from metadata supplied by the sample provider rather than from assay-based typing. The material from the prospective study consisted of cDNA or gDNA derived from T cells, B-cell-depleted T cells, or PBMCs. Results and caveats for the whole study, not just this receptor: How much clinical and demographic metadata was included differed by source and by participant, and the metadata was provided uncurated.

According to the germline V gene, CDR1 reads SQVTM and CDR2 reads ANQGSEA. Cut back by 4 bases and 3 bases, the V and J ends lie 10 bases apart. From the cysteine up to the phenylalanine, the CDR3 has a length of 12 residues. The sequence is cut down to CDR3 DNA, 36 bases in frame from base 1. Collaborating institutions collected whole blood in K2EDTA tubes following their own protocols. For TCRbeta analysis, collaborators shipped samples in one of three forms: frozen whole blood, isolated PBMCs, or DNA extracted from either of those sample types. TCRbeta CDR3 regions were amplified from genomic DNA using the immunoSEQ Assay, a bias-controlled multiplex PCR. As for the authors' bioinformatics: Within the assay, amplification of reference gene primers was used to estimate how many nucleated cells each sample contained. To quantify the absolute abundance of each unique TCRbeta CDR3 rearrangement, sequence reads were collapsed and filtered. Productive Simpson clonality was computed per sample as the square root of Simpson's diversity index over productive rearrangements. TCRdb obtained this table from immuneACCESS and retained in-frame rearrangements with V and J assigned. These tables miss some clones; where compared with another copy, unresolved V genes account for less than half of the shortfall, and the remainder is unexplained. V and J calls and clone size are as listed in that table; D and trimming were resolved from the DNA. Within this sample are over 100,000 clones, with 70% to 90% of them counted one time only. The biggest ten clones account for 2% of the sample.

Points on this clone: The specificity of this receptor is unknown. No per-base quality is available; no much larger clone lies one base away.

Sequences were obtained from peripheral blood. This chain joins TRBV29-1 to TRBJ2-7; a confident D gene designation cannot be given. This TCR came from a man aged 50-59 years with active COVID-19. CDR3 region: CSVGLTYYEQYF. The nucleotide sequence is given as TGCAGCGTTGGGTTGACATACTACGAGCAGTACTTC.